This is a list of T cell receptor beta chains from one sample in a study of blood T cell repertoires in COVID-19. Produced via immunoSEQ multiplex PCR; TCRdb's table is partial and in-frame only. The data contain more than 200,000 clones, 75% to 85% of them seen just once; the ten biggest clones take up 4.3%. The sample was PBMCs or T cells enriched from blood (not recorded which). The origin of the receptors is a young man with acute COVID-19. CDR3s include the opening cysteine and the closing phenylalanine or tryptophan. The D gene is left open where the match is weak. Rows may omit the clone size; those that give it use once, few, many or a size class.

D gene: .; V gene: TRBV20-1; clone size: .; J gene: TRBJ2-1; CDR3 protein: CSAFIPNEQFF; CDR3 DNA: TGCAGTGCTTTTATCCCCAATGAGCAGTTCTTC
D gene: .; V gene: TRBV6-7; clone size: .; J gene: TRBJ2-6; CDR3 protein: CASSWGDRRSGANVLTF; CDR3 DNA: TGTGCCAGCAGTTGGGGGGACCGTCGCTCTGGGGCCAACGTCCTGACTTTC
D gene: .; V gene: TRBV15; clone size: .; J gene: TRBJ1-3; CDR3 protein: CATSRGSRDPIYF; CDR3 DNA: TGTGCCACCAGCAGAGGGTCCAGGGATCCCATATATTTT
D gene: TRBD1; V gene: TRBV7-2; clone size: .; J gene: TRBJ1-4; CDR3 protein: CASSVQGTATNEKLFF; CDR3 DNA: TGTGCCAGCAGCGTACAGGGGACTGCAACTAATGAAAAACTGTTTTTT
D gene: TRBD1; V gene: TRBV10-2; clone size: .; J gene: TRBJ2-7; CDR3 protein: CASSVGTDYEQYF; CDR3 DNA: TGCGCCAGCAGTGTGGGGACAGACTACGAGCAGTACTTC
D gene: .; V gene: TRBV6-1; clone size: .; J gene: TRBJ1-6; CDR3 protein: CASSEQAGVNSPLHF; CDR3 DNA: TGTGCCAGCAGTGAACAGGCAGGGGTCAATTCACCCCTCCACTTT
D gene: TRBD1; V gene: TRBV10-3; clone size: .; J gene: TRBJ1-3; CDR3 protein: CAIRAITDRAGNTIYF; CDR3 DNA: TGTGCCATCAGGGCAATTACTGACAGGGCTGGAAACACCATATATTTT
D gene: .; V gene: TRBV9; clone size: .; J gene: TRBJ2-2; CDR3 protein: CASSGGGHNTGELFF; CDR3 DNA: TGTGCCAGCAGCGGCGGGGGCCATAACACCGGGGAGCTGTTTTTT
D gene: .; V gene: TRBV6-5; clone size: .; J gene: TRBJ1-5; CDR3 protein: CASSRDSNQPQHF; CDR3 DNA: TGTGCCAGCAGCAGGGATAGCAATCAGCCCCAGCATTTT
D gene: .; V gene: TRBV7-3; clone size: .; J gene: TRBJ1-2; CDR3 protein: CASSLRETGMNYGYTF; CDR3 DNA: TGTGCCAGCAGCTTAAGAGAGACAGGAATGAACTATGGCTACACCTTC
D gene: .; V gene: TRBV7-2; clone size: .; J gene: TRBJ2-1; CDR3 protein: CASSTGPNEQFF; CDR3 DNA: TGTGCCAGTTCCACAGGGCCGAATGAGCAGTTCTTC
D gene: .; V gene: TRBV11-1; clone size: .; J gene: TRBJ1-3; CDR3 protein: CASTVQAGNTIYF; CDR3 DNA: TGTGCCAGCACGGTTCAGGCTGGAAACACCATATATTTT
D gene: TRBD2; V gene: TRBV7-6; clone size: .; J gene: TRBJ2-5; CDR3 protein: CASSFRGGTETQYF; CDR3 DNA: TGTGCCAGCAGCTTCCGGGGGGGCACGGAGACCCAGTACTTC
D gene: .; V gene: TRBV5-4; clone size: .; J gene: TRBJ1-2; CDR3 protein: CASSRWTDGYTF; CDR3 DNA: TGTGCCAGCAGTCGTTGGACAGACGGCTACACCTTC
D gene: TRBD2; V gene: TRBV18; clone size: .; J gene: TRBJ2-1; CDR3 protein: CASSPLGKRGDNEQFF; CDR3 DNA: TGTGCCAGCTCACCCTTGGGGAAGCGGGGGGACAATGAGCAGTTCTTC
D gene: .; V gene: TRBV18; clone size: .; J gene: TRBJ1-5; CDR3 protein: CASSPRGSTDQPQHF; CDR3 DNA: TGTGCCAGCTCACCACGAGGGTCTACGGATCAGCCCCAGCATTTT
D gene: .; V gene: TRBV4-1; clone size: .; J gene: TRBJ1-2; CDR3 protein: CASSQDNGVYGYTF; CDR3 DNA: TGCGCCAGCAGCCAAGATAACGGTGTATATGGCTACACCTTC
D gene: .; V gene: TRBV10-3; clone size: .; J gene: TRBJ2-1; CDR3 protein: CAISGSSEQGNEQFF; CDR3 DNA: TGTGCCATCAGTGGTTCGTCTGAACAGGGAAATGAGCAGTTCTTC
D gene: .; V gene: TRBV9; clone size: .; J gene: TRBJ2-7; CDR3 protein: CASSPRGGEQYF; CDR3 DNA: TGTGCCAGCAGCCCCAGAGGTGGCGAGCAGTACTTC
D gene: .; V gene: TRBV11-2; clone size: .; J gene: TRBJ1-1; CDR3 protein: CASSQIGARAFF; CDR3 DNA: TGTGCCAGCAGCCAGATAGGGGCGCGAGCTTTCTTT
D gene: TRBD1; V gene: TRBV28; clone size: .; J gene: TRBJ1-5; CDR3 protein: CASSETGGLNQPQHF; CDR3 DNA: TGTGCCAGCAGCGAGACAGGGGGCCTCAATCAGCCCCAGCATTTT
D gene: .; V gene: TRBV11-2; clone size: .; J gene: TRBJ2-5; CDR3 protein: CASSLFRGTQETQYF; CDR3 DNA: TGTGCCAGCAGCTTATTTCGCGGGACCCAAGAGACCCAGTACTTC
D gene: .; V gene: TRBV19; clone size: .; J gene: TRBJ2-5; CDR3 protein: CASSIRVRETQYF; CDR3 DNA: TGTGCCAGTAGTATCAGGGTGAGAGAGACCCAGTACTTC
D gene: TRBD2; V gene: TRBV3-1/TRBV3-2; clone size: .; J gene: TRBJ2-1; CDR3 protein: CASSQDRGLAGASDEQFF; CDR3 DNA: TGTGCCAGCAGCCAAGATCGGGGATTAGCGGGGGCTAGCGATGAGCAGTTCTTC
D gene: .; V gene: TRBV9; clone size: .; J gene: TRBJ1-2; CDR3 protein: CASSQNYGYTF; CDR3 DNA: TGTGCCAGCAGCCAAAACTATGGCTACACCTTC
D gene: .; V gene: TRBV24-1; clone size: .; J gene: TRBJ1-6; CDR3 protein: CATSVNRRTYNSPLHF; CDR3 DNA: TGTGCCACCAGTGTTAACAGGCGTACCTATAATTCACCCCTCCACTTT
D gene: .; V gene: TRBV19; clone size: few; J gene: TRBJ1-2; CDR3 protein: CASSRGVFGMDYGYTF; CDR3 DNA: TGTGCCAGTAGTAGGGGGGTTTTTGGGATGGACTATGGCTACACCTTC
D gene: TRBD2; V gene: TRBV12-3/TRBV12-4; clone size: .; J gene: TRBJ2-7; CDR3 protein: CASSFGGTYEQYF; CDR3 DNA: TGTGCCAGCAGTTTCGGGGGGACCTACGAGCAGTACTTC